This TCR beta chain was sequenced in a study of molecular identifiers for immune sequencing clone quantification. Study as a whole: Split five ways in replicates, RNA from approximately 20,000 or 100,000 naive CD8 cells had four portions sequenced.

Researchers sorted naive CD8 T cells as cells that were CD8+CD4-CCR7+CD45RA+. Points from the study as a whole: It was shown that clones above 20 RNA copies held over 98% of effector molecules, but under 1% in naive cells.

Making the bulk TCR libraries relied on previously described methods and listed TCR primers. One entry per CDR3 protein results from TCRdb running MiXCR on the PCR reads. This sample has 490,000 or so distinct CDR3 sequences; 20% to 25% occur once, and the top ten carry roughly 0.81%. About this clonotype: Antigen specificity is unknown.

There are 15 residues in the CDR3. Germline loops: CDR1 MNHEY, CDR2 SVGAGI. V trimming: 5 bases; J trimming: 2 bases; junction bases outside the gene matches: 5. This sequence joins TRBV6-5 and TRBJ1-5; 8 bases agree with TRBD1. The source of this sequence is a human donor in good health. Some libraries in this study had Jurkat cell RNA spiked in. Sequences were obtained from naive CD8+ T cells from blood, with Jurkat cell RNA spiked in. Subset denoted: FACS-sorted CD8+CD4-CCR7+CD45RA+ naive T cells. CDR3 sequence (DNA): TGTGCCAGCAGTCGAGGACAGGGTGGCAATCAGCCCCAGCATTTT. Encoded protein: CASSRGQGGNQPQHF.